The text below deals with one T cell receptor (beta chain). This clone was seen only once. Its recognized antigen is unknown. Per-nucleotide qualities are absent, and no much larger clonotype sits a single base away. V is pruned by 11 bases and J by 5 bases, leaving 10 bases of the junction without a gene match. The germline V gene yields MNHNS for CDR1 and SASEGT for CDR2. Taken from cysteine to phenylalanine, the CDR3 has 14 residues. The entry retains the CDR3 DNA only, 42 bases that are in frame from base 1. The data are from a study of technical replicates of blood from several donors (dated by TCRdb to about 2017). The method behind the library was the immunoSEQ multiplex PCR assay. TCRdb limited this immuneACCESS table to in-frame rearrangements with V and J called. A share of clones is missing; checked studies link under half to unresolved V genes, and the rest is unexplained. This sample gives 74,000 or so clones in total; approximately 93% of them show up just once. The top ten clones comprise about 0.37% of the sample.

The sequenced material came from T cells isolated from PBMCs. The receptor was derived from a human donor in good health. The chain is made from TRBV6-1 and TRBJ2-1, and 9 junctional nucleotides match TRBD2. The bases read TGTGCCTCCCAACCCCTAGCGGGAAACAATGAGCAGTTCTTC. Protein translation: CASQPLAGNNEQFF.